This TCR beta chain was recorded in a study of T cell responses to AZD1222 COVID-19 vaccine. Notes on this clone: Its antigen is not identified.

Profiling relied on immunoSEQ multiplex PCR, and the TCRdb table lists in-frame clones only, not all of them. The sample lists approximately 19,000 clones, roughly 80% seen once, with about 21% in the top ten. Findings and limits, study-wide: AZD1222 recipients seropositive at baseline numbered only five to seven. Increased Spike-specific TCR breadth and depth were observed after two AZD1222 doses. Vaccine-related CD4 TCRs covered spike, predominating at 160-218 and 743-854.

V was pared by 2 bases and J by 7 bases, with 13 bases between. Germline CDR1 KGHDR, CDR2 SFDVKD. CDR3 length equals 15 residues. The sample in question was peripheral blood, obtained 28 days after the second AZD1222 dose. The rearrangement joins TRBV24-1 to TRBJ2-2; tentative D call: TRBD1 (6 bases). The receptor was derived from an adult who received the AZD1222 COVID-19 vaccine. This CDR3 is CATSDSGTRIGELFF. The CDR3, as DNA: TGTGCCACCAGTGATTCCGGGACACGAATCGGGGAGCTGTTTTTT.